Below are 8 T cell receptor beta chains sequenced from a single sample in a study of blood T cell repertoires in COVID-19. The data were produced by immunoSEQ multiplex PCR, yet TCRdb's version contains in-frame clones alone and is incomplete. The table shows about 9,900 clones, with approximately 78% occurring only once. Sequences were obtained from peripheral blood. The receptors shown here come from a man aged 55-75 years with active COVID-19.

This chain links TRBV6-1 with TRBJ2-3; TRBD1 matches at 7 bases. The germline gives CDR1 MNHNS, CDR2 SASEGT. The CDR3 extends over 16 amino acids. The V segment lost 1 base and the J segment 2 bases; nucleotides outside the gene matches: 6. The CDR3 here is CASSEGGRGFTDTQYF. The CDR3 bases are TGTGCCAGCAGTGAAGGCGGCAGGGGGTTCACAGATACGCAGTATTTT.

This clone was recorded only once. This chain connects TRBV28 to TRBJ2-7; 7 bases fit TRBD1. The CDR3 contains 17 residues. J gave up 3 bases and V 2 bases, and 13 bases lay outside the gene matches. Germline V gene sequence: CDR1 MDHEN, CDR2 SYDVKM. The CDR3 sequence: CASSLDGLGNRGYEQYF. In DNA, the CDR3 is TGTGCCAGCAGTTTAGACGGTTTGGGTAACAGGGGCTACGAGCAGTACTTC.

This clone is large (0.1 to 1%) by share. V gene TRBV11-3 combines with J gene TRBJ2-1, with a possible D match to TRBD2 (5 bases). In germline, CDR1 is SGHNT, CDR2 YENEEA. There are 13 residues in the CDR3. V was cut by 3 bases and J by 8 bases, with 11 bases left in between. The CDR3 spells CASSFPPGDEQFF. In DNA, the CDR3 is TGTGCCAGCAGCTTTCCCCCCGGGGATGAGCAGTTCTTC.

The chain uses TRBV27 and TRBJ1-4; D perhaps matches TRBD1 (5 bases). The CDR3 extends over 15 amino acids. CDR1 MNHEY and CDR2 SMNVEV come from the germline V gene (reference sequence). The ends were cut back, 0 bases at V and 4 bases at J, with 9 bases in the middle. CDR3 coding DNA: TGTGCCAGCAGTTTATCTTGGGGGGGTAATGAAAAACTGTTTTTT. It yields the protein CASSLSWGGNEKLFF.

The J gene is TRBJ2-7, the V gene TRBV2, with D possibly TRBD1 on 6 matching bases. The CDR3 is 12 residues long. CDR1 SNHLY and CDR2 FYNNEI come from the germline V gene. Trimming removed 6 bases at V and 3 bases at J, with 9 bases between. The CDR3 reads CASRGTYYEQYF. The CDR3 coding sequence is TGTGCCAGCAGAGGGACATACTACGAGCAGTACTTC.

The CDR3 loop reads CASSPLLAGALNEQFF. The CDR3 DNA is TGTGCCAGCAGCCCGCTTCTAGCGGGAGCATTGAATGAGCAGTTCTTC. The V gene is TRBV7-9, the J gene TRBJ2-1; 10 bases are a match to TRBD2. After removal of 5 bases from V and 7 bases from J, the junction contained 11 bases not matched to a gene. The CDR3 contains 16 residues. The germline V gene encodes CDR1 SEHNR and CDR2 FQNEAQ (reference sequence).

V is TRBV28 and J is TRBJ2-1; 7 bases are a match to TRBD2. The junction had 12 bases not matched to a gene; V was cut back by 6 bases and J by 7 bases. This CDR3 is built from 15 residues. Germline CDR1 MDHEN, CDR2 SYDVKM. The CDR3 nucleotides read TGTGCCAGCAGCGATTGGCGGGGGTCAGGGAATGAGCAGTTCTTC. Protein product: CASSDWRGSGNEQFF.

This clone has only a few counts. The chain has TRBV24-1 and TRBJ2-6, with 7 bases matching TRBD2. The CDR3 contains 16 residues. Germline V gene sequence: CDR1 KGHDR, CDR2 SFDVKD. With V trimmed by 4 bases and J by 1 base, 3 bases remained unmatched. CDR3 bases: TGTGCCACCAGTGACGCCGGGGGGTCTGGGGCCAACGTCCTGACTTTC. Protein: CATSDAGGSGANVLTF.